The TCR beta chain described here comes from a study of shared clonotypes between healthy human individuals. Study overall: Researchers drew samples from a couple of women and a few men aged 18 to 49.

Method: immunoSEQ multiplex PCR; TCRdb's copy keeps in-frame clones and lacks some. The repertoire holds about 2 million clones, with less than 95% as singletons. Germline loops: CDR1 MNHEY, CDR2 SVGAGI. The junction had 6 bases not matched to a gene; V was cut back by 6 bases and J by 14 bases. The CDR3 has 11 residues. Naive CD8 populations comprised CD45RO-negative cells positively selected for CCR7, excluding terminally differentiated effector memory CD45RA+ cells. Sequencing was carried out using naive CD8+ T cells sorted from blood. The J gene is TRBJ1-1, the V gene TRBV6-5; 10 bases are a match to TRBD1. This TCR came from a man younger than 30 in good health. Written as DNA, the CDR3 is TGTGCCAGCAGCGCCGGGACAGGGGAGTTCTTT. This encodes CASSAGTGEFF.